The 10 T cell receptor beta chains below come from one sample, sequenced in a study of T-cell memory formation after mild COVID-19. One entry per CDR3 protein, called by TCRdb with MiXCR from the 5' RACE reads. The sample comprises more than 450,000 distinct CDR3 sequences, 18% of which are singletons, and about 12% rests with the top ten. Sequencing was carried out using PBMCs or a T cell subset sorted from them (not recorded which). Source of these receptors: an adult woman who had mild COVID-19 (a few samples of this study predate the infection). Cell type and time point are not known.

The rearrangement uses TRBV5-1 and TRBJ2-7, with D maybe TRBD1 (5 bases). This CDR3 is 14 amino acids long. V lost 3 bases to trimming and J lost 3 bases, with 13 bases between them. The V gene's germline CDR1 is SGHRS and CDR2 YFSETQ. The CDR3 is CASSSAGIYYEQYF. Here the CDR3 DNA reads TGCGCCAGCAGCTCCGCAGGGATTTACTACGAGCAGTACTTC.

The chain is built from TRBV2 and TRBJ2-5; 10 bases line up with TRBD2. V was pared by 4 bases and J by 3 bases, with 8 bases of the junction left unmatched. CDR1 and CDR2 from the germline V gene are SNHLY and FYNNEI. This CDR3 contains 16 residues. CDR3 DNA sequence: TGTGCCAGCAGTGTACTAGCGGGGACCAGCGAAGAGACCCAGTACTTC. It codes for CASSVLAGTSEETQYF. Together with reference TRBV2 and TRBJ2-5, the CDR3 gives the full variable domain: EPEVTQTPSHQVTQMGQEVILRCVPISNHLYFYWYRQILGQKVEFLVSFYNNEISEKSEIFDDQFSVERPDGSNFTLKIRSTKLEDSAMYFCASSVLAGTSEETQYFGPGTRLLVL.

This chain joins TRBV5-1 and TRBJ2-7, with D possibly matching TRBD1 (5 bases). Germline CDR1 is SGHRS and CDR2 is YFSETQ. V lost 5 bases to trimming and J lost 5 bases, with 17 bases between them. This CDR3 comprises 14 residues. CDR3: CASRPTPQGHEQYF. The CDR3, as DNA: TGCGCCAGCAGGCCGACCCCCCAGGGTCACGAGCAGTACTTC.

This clonotype was detected a few times. The V call is TRBV12-3 or TRBV12-4, the J call TRBJ2-7; 11 bases are a match to TRBD2. The CDR3 is made up of 16 amino acids. Losses at the gene ends were 6 bases for V and 4 bases for J; bases not matched to a gene: 11. Written as DNA, the CDR3 is TGTGCCAGCAGCTCATCCCGACTAGCGGGGAAGTACGAGCAGTACTTC. It encodes CASSSSRLAGKYEQYF.

Only a few counts were recorded for this clonotype. The chain recombines TRBV7-9 with TRBJ2-1; TRBD1 is a possible D gene (6 bases). The CDR3 is 16 amino acids. The germline CDR1 and CDR2 sequences are SEHNR and FQNEAQ (reference sequence). Trimming pared 4 bases from V and 7 bases from J, leaving 20 bases between. The CDR3 nucleotides read TGTGCCAGCAGCTCAGACCAGGGGAAGGTTTGGAATGAGCAGTTCTTC. This gives the protein CASSSDQGKVWNEQFF.

The table lists this clonotype with a few counts. V usage is TRBV2 and J usage is TRBJ2-6; D is unresolved. The CDR3 sequence is 17 residues long. Germline V gene lookup returns CDR1 SNHLY and CDR2 FYNNEI. V lost 6 bases and J 1 base, leaving 16 bases between the germline ends. The CDR3 protein is CASSQAKVRSGANVLTF. The CDR3 DNA is TGTGCCAGCAGCCAAGCGAAGGTTAGGTCTGGGGCCAACGTCCTGACTTTC.

This clonotype has a handful of counts. J is TRBJ1-1 and V is TRBV12-3 or TRBV12-4; no clear D. V was clipped by 3 bases and J by 0 bases, with 5 bases between them. This CDR3 contains 13 residues. CDR3 amino acids: CASSFVMNTEAFF. For the CDR3, the DNA is TGTGCCAGCAGTTTTGTTATGAACACTGAAGCTTTCTTT.

A few counts support this clonotype. This chain connects TRBV29-1 to TRBJ1-1; 8 bases agree with TRBD1. The CDR3 sequence is 12 residues long. The V gene's germline CDR1 is SQVTM and CDR2 ANQGSEA. The J segment lost 5 bases and the V segment lost 4 bases, leaving 3 bases of the junction unmatched. The CDR3 loop reads CSVGTGWTEAFF. CDR3 DNA: TGCAGCGTTGGGACAGGGTGGACTGAAGCTTTCTTT.

This clonotype appeared many times. The chain uses TRBV11-3 and TRBJ2-5; D gene uncertain. The CDR3 totals 14 residues. Germline assignment: CDR1 SGHNT and CDR2 YENEEA. V lost 0 bases to trimming and J lost 2 bases, with 7 bases between them. The CDR3 coding sequence is TGTGCCAGCAGCTTAGATATCAGTCAAGAGACCCAGTACTTC. Its protein product is CASSLDISQETQYF.

This clonotype was recorded at least ten times. CDR3 residues: CASSLGVNRELPNEAFF. Here the CDR3 DNA reads TGTGCCAGCAGCTTAGGAGTAAATCGGGAGTTGCCAAATGAAGCTTTCTTT. The chain combines TRBV7-9 with TRBJ1-1; no definite D call. Looked up from germline, CDR1 is SEHNR and CDR2 is FQNEAQ (reference sequence). This CDR3 spans 17 amino acids. V lost 1 base and J lost 7, with 22 bases in between. Variable domain in full (rest from reference TRBV7-9 and TRBJ1-1): DTGVSQNPRHKITKRGQNVTFRCDPISEHNRLYWYRQTLGQGPEFLTYFQNEAQLEKSRLLSDRFSAERPKGSFSTLEIQRTEQGDSAMYLCASSLGVNRELPNEAFFGQGTRLTVV.